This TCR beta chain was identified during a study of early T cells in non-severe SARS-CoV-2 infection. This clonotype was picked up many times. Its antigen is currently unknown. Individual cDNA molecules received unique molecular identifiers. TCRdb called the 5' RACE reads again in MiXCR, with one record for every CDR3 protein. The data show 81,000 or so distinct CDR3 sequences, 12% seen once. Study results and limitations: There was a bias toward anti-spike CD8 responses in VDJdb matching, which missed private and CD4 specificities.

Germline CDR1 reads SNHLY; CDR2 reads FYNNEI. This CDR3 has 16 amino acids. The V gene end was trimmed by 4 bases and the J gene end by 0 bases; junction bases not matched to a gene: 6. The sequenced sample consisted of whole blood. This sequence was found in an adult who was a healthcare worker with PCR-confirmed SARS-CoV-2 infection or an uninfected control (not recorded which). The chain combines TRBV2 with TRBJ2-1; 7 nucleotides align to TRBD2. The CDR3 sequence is CASSGGGSSSYNEQFF. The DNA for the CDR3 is TGTGCCAGCAGTGGCGGGGGTTCGAGCTCCTACAATGAGCAGTTCTTC. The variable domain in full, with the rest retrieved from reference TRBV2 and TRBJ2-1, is EPEVTQTPSHQVTQMGQEVILRCVPISNHLYFYWYRQILGQKVEFLVSFYNNEISEKSEIFDDQFSVERPDGSNFTLKIRSTKLEDSAMYFCASSGGGSSSYNEQFFGPGTRLTVL.